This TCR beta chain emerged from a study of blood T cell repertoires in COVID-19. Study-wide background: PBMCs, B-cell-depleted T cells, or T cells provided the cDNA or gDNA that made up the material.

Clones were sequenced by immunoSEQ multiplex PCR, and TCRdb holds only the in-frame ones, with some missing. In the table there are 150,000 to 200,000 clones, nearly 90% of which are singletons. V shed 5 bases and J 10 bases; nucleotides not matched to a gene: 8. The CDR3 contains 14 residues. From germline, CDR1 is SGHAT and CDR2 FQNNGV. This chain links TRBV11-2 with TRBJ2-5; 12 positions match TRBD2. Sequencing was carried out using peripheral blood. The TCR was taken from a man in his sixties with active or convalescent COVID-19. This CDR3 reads CASSHGLAGRDQYF. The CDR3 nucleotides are TGTGCCAGCAGCCATGGACTAGCGGGGAGGGACCAGTACTTC.